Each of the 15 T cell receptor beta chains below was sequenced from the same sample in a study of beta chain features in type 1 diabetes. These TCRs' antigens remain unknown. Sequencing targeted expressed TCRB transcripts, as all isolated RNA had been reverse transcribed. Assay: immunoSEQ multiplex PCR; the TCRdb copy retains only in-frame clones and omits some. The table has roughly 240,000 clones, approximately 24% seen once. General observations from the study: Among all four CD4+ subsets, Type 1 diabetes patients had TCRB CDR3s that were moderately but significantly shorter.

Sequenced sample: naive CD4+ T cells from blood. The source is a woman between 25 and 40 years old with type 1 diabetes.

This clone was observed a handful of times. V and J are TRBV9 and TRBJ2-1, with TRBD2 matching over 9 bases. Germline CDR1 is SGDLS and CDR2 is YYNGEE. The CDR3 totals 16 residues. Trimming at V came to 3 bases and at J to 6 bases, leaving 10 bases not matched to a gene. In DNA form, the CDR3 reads TGTGCCAGCAGCGGGTTAGCGGGAGAAGGTTCCAATGAGCAGTTCTTC. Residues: CASSGLAGEGSNEQFF.

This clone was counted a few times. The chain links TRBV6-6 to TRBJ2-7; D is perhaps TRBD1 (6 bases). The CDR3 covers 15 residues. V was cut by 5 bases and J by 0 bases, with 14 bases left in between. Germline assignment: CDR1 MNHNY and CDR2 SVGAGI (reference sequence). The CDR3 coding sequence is TGTGCCAGCAGTCCGGGACACCTACTCTCCTACGAGCAGTACTTC. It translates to CASSPGHLLSYEQYF.

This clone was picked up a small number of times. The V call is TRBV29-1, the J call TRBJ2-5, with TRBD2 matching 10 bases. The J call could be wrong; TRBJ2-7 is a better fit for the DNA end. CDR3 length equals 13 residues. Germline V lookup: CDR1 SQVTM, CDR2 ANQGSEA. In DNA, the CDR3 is TGCAGCGTAAAGCGGGAGGGCCTGTACGAGCAGTACTTC. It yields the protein CSVKREGLYEQYF.

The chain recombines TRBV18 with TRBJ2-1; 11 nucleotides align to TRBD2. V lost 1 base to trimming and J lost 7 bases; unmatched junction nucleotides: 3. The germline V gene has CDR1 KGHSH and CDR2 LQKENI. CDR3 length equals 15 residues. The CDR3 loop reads CASSPLAGGLNEQFF. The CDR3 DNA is TGTGCCAGCTCACCACTAGCGGGAGGGTTGAATGAGCAGTTCTTC. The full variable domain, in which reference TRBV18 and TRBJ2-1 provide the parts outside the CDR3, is NAGVMQNPRHLVRRRGQEARLRCSPMKGHSHVYWYRQLPEEGLKFMVYLQKENIIDESGMPKERFSAEFPKEGPSILRIQQVVRGDSAAYFCASSPLAGGLNEQFFGPGTRLTVL.

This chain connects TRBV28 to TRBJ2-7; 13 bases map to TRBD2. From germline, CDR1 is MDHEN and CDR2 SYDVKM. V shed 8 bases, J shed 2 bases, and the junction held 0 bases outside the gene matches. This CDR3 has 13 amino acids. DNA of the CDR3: TGTGCCAGCGGGACTAGCGGGACCTACGAGCAGTACTTC. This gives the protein CASGTSGTYEQYF.

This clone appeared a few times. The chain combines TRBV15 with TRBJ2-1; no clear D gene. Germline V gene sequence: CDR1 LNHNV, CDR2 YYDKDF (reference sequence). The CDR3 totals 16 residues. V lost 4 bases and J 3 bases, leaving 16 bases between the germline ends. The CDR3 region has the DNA TGTGCCACCAGCACCGGTCTCCGAGCCATCTACAATGAGCAGTTCTTC. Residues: CATSTGLRAIYNEQFF.

CDR3 protein: CATSGGATNEKLFF. The CDR3 region has the DNA TGTGCCACCAGCGGCGGTGCAACTAATGAAAAACTGTTTTTT. The rearrangement uses TRBV15 and TRBJ1-4; D gene uncertain. Trimming removed 5 bases from V and 0 bases from J, with 7 bases in between. CDR1 and CDR2 (germline): LNHNV, YYDKDF (reference sequence). This CDR3 is 14 amino acids long.

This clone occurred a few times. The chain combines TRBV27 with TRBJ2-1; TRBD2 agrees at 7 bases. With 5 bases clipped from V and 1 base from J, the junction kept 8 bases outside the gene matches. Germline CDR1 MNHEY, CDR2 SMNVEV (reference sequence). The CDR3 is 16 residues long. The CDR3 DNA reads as TGTGCCAGCAGTGCACCCGCGGGAGAGTCCTACAATGAGCAGTTCTTC. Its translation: CASSAPAGESYNEQFF.

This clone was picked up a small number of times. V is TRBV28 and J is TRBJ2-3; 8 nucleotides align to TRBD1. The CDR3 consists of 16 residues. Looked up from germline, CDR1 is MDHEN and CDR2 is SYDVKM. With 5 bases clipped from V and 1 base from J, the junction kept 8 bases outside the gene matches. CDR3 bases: TGTGCCAGCAGTCCCGCGACAGGGGTGGGCACAGATACGCAGTATTTT. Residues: CASSPATGVGTDTQYF.

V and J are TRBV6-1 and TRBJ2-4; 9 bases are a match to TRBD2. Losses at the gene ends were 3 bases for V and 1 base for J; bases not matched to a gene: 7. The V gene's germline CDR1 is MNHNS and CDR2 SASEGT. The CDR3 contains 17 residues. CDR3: CASSDLGLAPAKNIQYF. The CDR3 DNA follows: TGTGCCAGCAGTGACCTAGGACTAGCGCCCGCCAAAAACATTCAGTACTTC.

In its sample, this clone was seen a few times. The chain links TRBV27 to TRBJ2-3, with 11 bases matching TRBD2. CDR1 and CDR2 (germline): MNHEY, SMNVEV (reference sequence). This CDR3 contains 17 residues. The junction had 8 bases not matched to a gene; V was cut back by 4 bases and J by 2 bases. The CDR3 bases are TGTGCCAGCAGTTCGAAGGGACTAGCGGAGTCCACAGATACGCAGTATTTT. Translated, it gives CASSSKGLAESTDTQYF.

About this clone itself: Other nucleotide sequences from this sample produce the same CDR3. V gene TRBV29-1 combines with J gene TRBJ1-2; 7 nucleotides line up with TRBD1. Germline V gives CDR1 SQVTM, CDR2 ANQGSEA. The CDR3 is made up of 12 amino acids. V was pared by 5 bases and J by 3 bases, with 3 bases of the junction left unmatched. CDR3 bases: TGCAGCGTTCGGACAGGCGACTATGGCTACACCTTC. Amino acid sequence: CSVRTGDYGYTF.

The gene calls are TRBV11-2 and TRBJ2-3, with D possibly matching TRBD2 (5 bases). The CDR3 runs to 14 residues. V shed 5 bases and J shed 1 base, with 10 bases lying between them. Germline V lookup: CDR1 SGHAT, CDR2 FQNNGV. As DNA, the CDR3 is TGTGCCAGCAGCATTAGCGACCGCACAGATACGCAGTATTTT. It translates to CASSISDRTDTQYF. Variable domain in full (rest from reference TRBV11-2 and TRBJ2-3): EAGVAQSPRYKIIEKRQSVAFWCNPISGHATLYWYQQILGQGPKLLIQFQNNGVVDDSQLPKDRFSAERLKGVDSTLKIQPAKLEDSAVYLCASSISDRTDTQYFGPGTRLTVL.

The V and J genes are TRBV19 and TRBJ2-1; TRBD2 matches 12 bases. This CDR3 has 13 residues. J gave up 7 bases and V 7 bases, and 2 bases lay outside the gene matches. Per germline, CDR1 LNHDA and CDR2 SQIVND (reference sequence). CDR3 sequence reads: CASKLAGGNEQFF. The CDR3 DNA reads TGTGCCAGTAAGCTAGCGGGAGGGAATGAGCAGTTCTTC.

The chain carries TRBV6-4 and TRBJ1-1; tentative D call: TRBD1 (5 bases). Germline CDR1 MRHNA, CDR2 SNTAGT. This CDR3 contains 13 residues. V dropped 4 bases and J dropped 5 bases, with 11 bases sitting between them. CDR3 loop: CASSASTVTEAFF. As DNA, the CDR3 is TGTGCCAGCAGTGCCTCGACAGTTACTGAAGCTTTCTTT.